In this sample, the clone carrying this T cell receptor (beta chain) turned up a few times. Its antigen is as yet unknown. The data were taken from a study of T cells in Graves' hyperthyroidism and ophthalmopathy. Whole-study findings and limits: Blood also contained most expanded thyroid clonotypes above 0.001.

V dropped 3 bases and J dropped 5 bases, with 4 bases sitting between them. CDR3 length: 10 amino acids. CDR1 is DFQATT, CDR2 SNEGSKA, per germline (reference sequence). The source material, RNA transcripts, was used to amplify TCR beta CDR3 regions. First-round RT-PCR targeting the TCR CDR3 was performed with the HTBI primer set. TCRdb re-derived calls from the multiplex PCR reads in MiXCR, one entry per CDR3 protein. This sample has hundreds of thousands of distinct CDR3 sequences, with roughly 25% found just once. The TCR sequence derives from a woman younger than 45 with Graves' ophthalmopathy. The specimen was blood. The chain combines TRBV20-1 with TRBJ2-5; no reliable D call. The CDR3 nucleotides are TGCAGTGCTAGTGATGAGACCCAGTACTTC. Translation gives CSASDETQYF.